The source of this T cell receptor beta chain is a study of T cells after yellow fever vaccination. On the study more broadly: The fractions with low cell numbers were processed using SMART-Seq v4 Ultra Low Input.

A 5'RACE template-switching step, the method used to make TCR cDNA, added a universal primer site and UMIs. TCRdb passed the 5' RACE reads through MiXCR, listing each CDR3 protein once. The sample yields approximately 250,000 distinct CDR3 sequences, 6.5% to 7.5% seen once. CDR1 is SGHTA and CDR2 is FQGNSA in the germline V gene. V was trimmed by 6 bases and J by 10 bases, leaving 10 bases between them. There are 11 residues in the CDR3. This clonotype appeared a few times. The TCR sequence derives from a man aged 25-45 years who received the YFV17D yellow fever vaccine. This chain uses TRBV7-2 with TRBJ2-1; D possibly corresponds to TRBD2 (5 bases). Sequences were derived from CD4+ T cells sorted from PBMCs, sampled on the day of the yellow fever booster vaccination. The CDR3 sequence is CASSERAEQFF. The CDR3, as DNA: TGTGCCAGCAGTGAGAGGGCCGAGCAGTTCTTC.